This T cell receptor beta chain was observed in a study of human T cells and chemical hapten exposure. Study in general: Each week of the roughly 25-week study, patients had diphenylcyclopropenone applied to the scalp.

Noted time point: patch test 1, 2 weeks after DPC sensitization. Treatment of the sample: therapeutic diphenylcyclopropenone sensitization with weekly scalp DPC. This clonotype was observed many times. Trimming at V came to 3 bases and at J to 1 base, leaving 5 bases not matched to a gene. Per germline, CDR1 MGHRA and CDR2 YSYEKL. The length of the CDR3 is 16 residues. TCRdb reanalysed the RACE reads using MiXCR and keeps one entry per CDR3 protein. The sample includes some 380,000 distinct CDR3 sequences, nearly 5% of them seen just once. This clonotype was sampled from a woman between 50 and 59 years old with alopecia areata. Some clones in this sample may be carry-over from other donors' samples. The sample consisted of whole blood, taken in connection with sensitization to the hapten diphenylcyclopropenone (DPC). This chain connects TRBV4-1 to TRBJ1-4, with TRBD1 identical over 7 bases. CDR3 DNA: TGCGCCAGCAGCCATTACCGACAGGGAACTAATGAAAAACTGTTTTTT. Its protein is CASSHYRQGTNEKLFF.